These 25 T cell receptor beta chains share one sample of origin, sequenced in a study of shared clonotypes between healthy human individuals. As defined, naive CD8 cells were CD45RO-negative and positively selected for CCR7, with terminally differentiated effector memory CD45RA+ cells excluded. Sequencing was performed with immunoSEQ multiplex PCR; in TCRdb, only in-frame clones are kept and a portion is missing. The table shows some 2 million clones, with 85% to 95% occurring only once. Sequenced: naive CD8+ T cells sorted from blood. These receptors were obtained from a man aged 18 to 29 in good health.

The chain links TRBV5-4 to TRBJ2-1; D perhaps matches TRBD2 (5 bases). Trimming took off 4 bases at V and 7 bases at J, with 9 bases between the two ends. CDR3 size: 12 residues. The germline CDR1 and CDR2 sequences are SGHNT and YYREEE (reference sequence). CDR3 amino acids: CASSPGLNEQFF. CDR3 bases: TGTGCCAGCAGCCCCGGACTGAATGAGCAGTTCTTC. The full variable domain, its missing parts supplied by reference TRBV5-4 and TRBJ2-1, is ETGVTQSPTHLIKTRGQQVTLRCSSQSGHNTVSWYQQALGQGPQFIFQYYREEENGRGNFPPRFSGLQFPNYSSELNVNALELDDSALYLCASSPGLNEQFFGPGTRLTVL.

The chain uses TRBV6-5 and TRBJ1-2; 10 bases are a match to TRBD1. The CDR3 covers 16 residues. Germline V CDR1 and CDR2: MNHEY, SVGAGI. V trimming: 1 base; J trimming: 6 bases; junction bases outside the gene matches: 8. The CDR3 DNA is TGTGCCAGCAGTTACTACCTGGGACAGGGGCAAAATGGCTACACCTTC. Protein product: CASSYYLGQGQNGYTF.

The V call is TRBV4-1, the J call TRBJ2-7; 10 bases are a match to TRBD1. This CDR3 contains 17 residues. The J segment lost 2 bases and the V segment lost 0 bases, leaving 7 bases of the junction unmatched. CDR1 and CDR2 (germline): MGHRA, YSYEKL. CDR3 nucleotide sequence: TGCGCCAGCAGCCAAGATGGTGGCGGACAGGGGGCCTACGAGCAGTACTTC. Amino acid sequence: CASSQDGGGQGAYEQYF.

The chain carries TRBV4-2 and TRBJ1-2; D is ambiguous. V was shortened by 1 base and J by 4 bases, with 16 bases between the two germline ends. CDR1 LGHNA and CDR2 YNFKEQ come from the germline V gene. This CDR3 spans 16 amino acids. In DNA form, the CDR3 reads TGTGCCAGCAGCCAAGGAGAAGATGGAGGTGGCTATGGCTACACCTTC. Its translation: CASSQGEDGGGYGYTF.

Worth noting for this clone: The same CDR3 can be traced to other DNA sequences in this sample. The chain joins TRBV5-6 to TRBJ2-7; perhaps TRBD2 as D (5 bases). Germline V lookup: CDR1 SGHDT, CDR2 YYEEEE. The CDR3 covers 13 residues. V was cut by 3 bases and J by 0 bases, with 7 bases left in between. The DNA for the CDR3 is TGTGCCAGCAGCTCGGGAAACTCCTACGAGCAGTACTTC. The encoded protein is CASSSGNSYEQYF.

Here the CDR3 DNA reads TGTGCCAGCAGCTCCCTAGGGCAGGATAATGAGCAGTTCTTC. This codes for CASSSLGQDNEQFF. The rearrangement links TRBV5-4 to TRBJ2-1; D gene unclear. V was shortened by 3 bases and J by 7 bases, with 14 bases between the two germline ends. The CDR3 is made up of 14 amino acids. The germline V gene has CDR1 SGHNT and CDR2 YYREEE (reference sequence).

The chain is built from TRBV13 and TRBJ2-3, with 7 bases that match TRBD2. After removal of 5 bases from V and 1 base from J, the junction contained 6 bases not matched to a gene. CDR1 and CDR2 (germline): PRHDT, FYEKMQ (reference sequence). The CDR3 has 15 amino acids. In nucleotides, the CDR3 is TGTGCCAGCAGCGACCGACTAGCCGGCACAGATACGCAGTATTTT. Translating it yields CASSDRLAGTDTQYF.

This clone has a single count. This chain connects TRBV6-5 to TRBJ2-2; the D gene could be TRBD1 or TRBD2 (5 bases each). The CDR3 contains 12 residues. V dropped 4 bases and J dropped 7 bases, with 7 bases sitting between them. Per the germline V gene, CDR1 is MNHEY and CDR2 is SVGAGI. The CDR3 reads CASSWGYGELFF. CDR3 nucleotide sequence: TGTGCCAGCAGTTGGGGGTACGGGGAGCTGTTTTTT.

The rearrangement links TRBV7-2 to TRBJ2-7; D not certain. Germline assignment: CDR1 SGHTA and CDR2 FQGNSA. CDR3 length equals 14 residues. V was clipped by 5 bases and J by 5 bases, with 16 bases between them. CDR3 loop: CASSPFVGFHEQYF. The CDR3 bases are TGTGCCAGCAGCCCCTTCGTGGGGTTCCACGAGCAGTACTTC.

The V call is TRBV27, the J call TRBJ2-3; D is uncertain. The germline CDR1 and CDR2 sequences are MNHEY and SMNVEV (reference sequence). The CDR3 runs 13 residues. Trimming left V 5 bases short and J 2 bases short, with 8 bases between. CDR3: CASSTPSTDTQYF. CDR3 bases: TGTGCCAGCAGTACCCCTTCCACAGATACGCAGTATTTT.

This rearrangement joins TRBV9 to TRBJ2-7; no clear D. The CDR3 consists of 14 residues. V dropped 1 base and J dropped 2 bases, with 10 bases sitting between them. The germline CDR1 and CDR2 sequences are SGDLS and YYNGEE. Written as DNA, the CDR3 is TGTGCCAGCAGCGTAAGTACCGAGACCTACGAGCAGTACTTC. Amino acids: CASSVSTETYEQYF.

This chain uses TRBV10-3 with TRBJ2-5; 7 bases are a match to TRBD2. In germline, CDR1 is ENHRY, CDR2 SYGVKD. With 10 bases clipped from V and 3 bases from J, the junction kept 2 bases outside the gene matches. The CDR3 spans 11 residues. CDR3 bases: TGTGCCACTGGGGGGGAAGAGACCCAGTACTTC. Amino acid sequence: CATGGEETQYF.

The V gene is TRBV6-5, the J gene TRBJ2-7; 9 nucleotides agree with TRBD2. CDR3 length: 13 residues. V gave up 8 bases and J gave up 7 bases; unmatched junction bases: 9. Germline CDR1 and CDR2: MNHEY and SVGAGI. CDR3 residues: CASGIAGAGEQYF. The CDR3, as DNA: TGTGCCAGCGGTATAGCGGGAGCAGGGGAGCAGTACTTC.

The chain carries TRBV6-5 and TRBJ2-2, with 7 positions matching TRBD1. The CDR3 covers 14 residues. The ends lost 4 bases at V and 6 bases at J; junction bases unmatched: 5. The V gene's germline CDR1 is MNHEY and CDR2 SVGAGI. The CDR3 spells CASSFSQGSGELFF. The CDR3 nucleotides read TGTGCCAGCAGTTTCTCACAGGGGTCCGGGGAGCTGTTTTTT.

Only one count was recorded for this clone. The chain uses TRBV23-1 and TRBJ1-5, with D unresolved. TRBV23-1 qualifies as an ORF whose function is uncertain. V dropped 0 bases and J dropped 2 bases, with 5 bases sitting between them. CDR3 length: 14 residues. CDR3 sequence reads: CASSQSSGNQPQHF. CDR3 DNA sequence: TGCGCCAGCAGTCAATCCAGCGGCAATCAGCCCCAGCATTTT.

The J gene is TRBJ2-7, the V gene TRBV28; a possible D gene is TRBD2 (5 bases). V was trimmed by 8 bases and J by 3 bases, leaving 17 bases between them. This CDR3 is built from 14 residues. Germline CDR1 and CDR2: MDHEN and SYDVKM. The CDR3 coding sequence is TGTGCCAGCGGGTTAGGGAGCAACTTCTACGAGCAGTACTTC. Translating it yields CASGLGSNFYEQYF.

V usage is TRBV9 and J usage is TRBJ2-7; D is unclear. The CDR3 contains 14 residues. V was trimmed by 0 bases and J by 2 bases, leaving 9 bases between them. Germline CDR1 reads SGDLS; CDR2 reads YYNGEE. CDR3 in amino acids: CASSVATSTYEQYF. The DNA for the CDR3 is TGTGCCAGCAGCGTAGCGACTTCAACCTACGAGCAGTACTTC.

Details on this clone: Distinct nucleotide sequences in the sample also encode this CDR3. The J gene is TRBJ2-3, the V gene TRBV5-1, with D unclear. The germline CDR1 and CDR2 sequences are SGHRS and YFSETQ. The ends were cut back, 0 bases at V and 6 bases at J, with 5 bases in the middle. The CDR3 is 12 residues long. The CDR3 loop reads CASSLAGDTQYF. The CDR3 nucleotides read TGCGCCAGCAGCTTGGCCGGGGATACGCAGTATTTT.

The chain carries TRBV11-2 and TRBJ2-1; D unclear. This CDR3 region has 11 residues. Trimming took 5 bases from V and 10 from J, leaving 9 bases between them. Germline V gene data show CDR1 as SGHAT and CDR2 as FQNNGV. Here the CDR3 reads CASSLNYEQFF. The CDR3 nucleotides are TGTGCCAGCAGCCTCAATTACGAGCAGTTCTTC.

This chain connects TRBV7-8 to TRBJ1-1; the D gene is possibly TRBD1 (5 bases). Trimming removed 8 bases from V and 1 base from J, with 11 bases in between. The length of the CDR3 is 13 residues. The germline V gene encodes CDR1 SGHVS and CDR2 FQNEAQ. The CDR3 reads CASSHTGNTEAFF. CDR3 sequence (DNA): TGTGCCAGCTCCCATACAGGGAACACTGAAGCTTTCTTT.

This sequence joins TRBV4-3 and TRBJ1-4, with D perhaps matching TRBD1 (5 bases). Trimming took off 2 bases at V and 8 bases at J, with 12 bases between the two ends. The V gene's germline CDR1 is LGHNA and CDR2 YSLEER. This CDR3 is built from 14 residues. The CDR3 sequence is CASSQIGGEEKLFF. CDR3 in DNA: TGCGCCAGCAGCCAAATCGGAGGGGAGGAAAAACTGTTTTTT.

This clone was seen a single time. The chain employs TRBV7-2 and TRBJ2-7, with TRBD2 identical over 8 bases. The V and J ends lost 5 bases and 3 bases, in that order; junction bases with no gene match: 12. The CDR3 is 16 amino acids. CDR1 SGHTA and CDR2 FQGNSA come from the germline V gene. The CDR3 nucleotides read TGTGCCAGCAGCCTCAATGTACTAGCGGAACTCTACGAGCAGTACTTC. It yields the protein CASSLNVLAELYEQYF.

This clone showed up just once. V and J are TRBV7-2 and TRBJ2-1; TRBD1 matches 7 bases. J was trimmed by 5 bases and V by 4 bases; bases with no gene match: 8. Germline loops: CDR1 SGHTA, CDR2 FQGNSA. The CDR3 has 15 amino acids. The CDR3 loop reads CASSSTITGDNEQFF. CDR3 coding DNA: TGTGCCAGCAGCTCCACCATTACAGGGGACAATGAGCAGTTCTTC.

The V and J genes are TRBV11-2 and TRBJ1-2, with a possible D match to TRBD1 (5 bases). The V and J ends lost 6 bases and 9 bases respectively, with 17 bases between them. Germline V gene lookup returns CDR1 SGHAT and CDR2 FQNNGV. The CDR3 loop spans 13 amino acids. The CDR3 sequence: CASRAGTETRYTF. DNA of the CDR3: TGTGCCAGCAGAGCCGGGACCGAGACTCGCTACACCTTC.

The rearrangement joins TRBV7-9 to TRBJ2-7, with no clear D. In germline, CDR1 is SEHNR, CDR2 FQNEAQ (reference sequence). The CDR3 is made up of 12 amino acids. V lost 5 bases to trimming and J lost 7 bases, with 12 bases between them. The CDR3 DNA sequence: TGTGCCAGCAGCGCTGGCAGCCCGGAGCAGTACTTC. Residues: CASSAGSPEQYF.